Listed below are T cell receptor beta chains from one sample, sequenced in a study of blood T cell repertoires in COVID-19. Profiling relied on immunoSEQ multiplex PCR, and the TCRdb table lists in-frame clones only, not all of them. The data show under 200,000 clones, around 80% seen once. The sequenced sample was peripheral blood. The receptors were gathered from a man between 65 and 85 years old with active or convalescent COVID-19. Each CDR3 is given with its conserved first and last residue. D genes are given only for firm matches. The size of a clone is reported for some rows only, either as once, few or many, or as a class for expanded clones.

clone size	D gene	V gene	J gene	CDR3 DNA	CDR3 protein
few	TRBD2	TRBV7-9	TRBJ2-5	TGTGCCAGCAGCTCCTTGAGCGGGAGGAGTTGGTTTGTGGAGACCCAGTACTTC	CASSSLSGRSWFVETQYF
once	TRBD1	TRBV6-1	TRBJ1-1	TGTGCCAGCAGTGACGCCAACGACAGGGGGTACACTGAAGCTTTCTTT	CASSDANDRGYTEAFF
few	TRBD2	TRBV5-1	TRBJ2-2	TGCGCCAGCAGCTCGGGACTAGCGGGAGATGGCGGGGAGCTGTTTTTT	CASSSGLAGDGGELFF
.	TRBD1	TRBV6-5	TRBJ2-5	TGTGCCAGCAGGAAGGACAGGGGGCTAGAGACCCAGTACTTC	CASRKDRGLETQYF
.	.	TRBV6-6	TRBJ1-2	TGTGCCAGCAGTTACGGAGGGAGAGGTGGCTACACCTTC	CASSYGGRGGYTF
.	.	TRBV5-6	TRBJ1-6	TGTGCCAGCAGCTTTGGTGTCAACAATAATTCACCCCTCCACTTT	CASSFGVNNNSPLHF
few	TRBD2	TRBV29-1	TRBJ2-1	TGCAGCGCCTCCGGGACTAGCGGGGTTACCTACAATGAGCAGTTCTTC	CSASGTSGVTYNEQFF
.	TRBD1	TRBV29-1	TRBJ2-1	TGCAGCGGTGGACAGGGGGACTACAATGAGCAGTTCTTC	CSGGQGDYNEQFF
.	.	TRBV14	TRBJ1-2	TGTGCCAGCAGCCAACAAGCTCCGGGGAGAGGCTATGGCTACACCTTC	CASSQQAPGRGYGYTF
.	TRBD1	TRBV29-1	TRBJ2-7	TGCAGCGTTGGGACAGGGGCACCCTACGAGCAGTACTTC	CSVGTGAPYEQYF
.	TRBD2	TRBV3-1/TRBV3-2	TRBJ2-3	TGTGCCAGCAGCCACCGGCAGCGGGGGATCACAGATACGCAGTATTTT	CASSHRQRGITDTQYF
once	.	TRBV10-2	TRBJ1-5	TGCGCCAGCAGTGGTGGGCAGTATCAGCCCCAGCATTTT	CASSGGQYQPQHF
.	TRBD1	TRBV18	TRBJ1-6	TGTGCCAGCTCACCGGACAGGGGAGGCGGTTCACCCCTCCACTTT	CASSPDRGGGSPLHF
.	.	TRBV11-2	TRBJ1-1	TGTGCCAGCAGCTTAACAGATTTGAACACTGAAGCTTTCTTT	CASSLTDLNTEAFF
few	TRBD1	TRBV6-5	TRBJ1-2	TGTGCCAGCAGTTCCGGACAGGCCCGGGTAGTGAATGGCTACACCTTC	CASSSGQARVVNGYTF
.	.	TRBV6-2/TRBV6-3	TRBJ2-5	TGTGCCAGCAGTTCTTGGGCAGACCAGGAGACCCAGTACTTC	CASSSWADQETQYF
.	TRBD1	TRBV4-1	TRBJ2-2	TGCGCCAGCAGGCACACTGACAGGGAGACCGGGGAGCTGTTTTTT	CASRHTDRETGELFF
.	.	TRBV28	TRBJ2-3	TGTGCCAGCAGTTTAGTAGGAGGGGGCCGCACAGATACGCAGTATTTT	CASSLVGGGRTDTQYF
.	.	TRBV6-5	TRBJ1-6	TGTGCCAGCAGTTATTTCGACGGGCAGGGACCCCTCCACTTT	CASSYFDGQGPLHF
.	.	TRBV25-1	TRBJ2-1	TGTGCCAGCAGTGCCCCCGGGAGAGAGAATGAGCAGTTCTTC	CASSAPGRENEQFF
.	TRBD2	TRBV5-1	TRBJ2-7	TGCGCCAGCAGCCCACAAGGTAGCGGGTACATCGACGAGCAGTACTTC	CASSPQGSGYIDEQYF
.	TRBD1	TRBV2	TRBJ1-4	TGTGCCAGCACCCTGGACAGGGGAGGTGAAAAACTGTTTTTT	CASTLDRGGEKLFF